The sample holds one count of the clone carrying this T cell receptor (beta chain). The entry originates in a study of blood T cell repertoires in COVID-19. Study as a whole: Both acute and convalescent COVID-19 samples were obtained from the United States, Italy and Spain. PBMCs, B-cell-depleted T cells, or T cells provided the cDNA or gDNA that made up the material.

V gave up 4 bases and J gave up 7 bases, with 18 bases separating them. The CDR3 covers 15 residues. Germline values: CDR1 SGDLS, CDR2 YYNGEE. Authors' analysis steps: Reference gene primer amplification gave estimated nucleated cell counts. The table came from immunoSEQ multiplex PCR; TCRdb's copy has only in-frame clones and leaves some out. The D gene and trimming were derived from the DNA, and the V and J assignments and clone size from that table. The sample consists of about 140,000 clones, around 84% of them appearing once. The material sequenced was peripheral blood. The V gene is TRBV9, the J gene TRBJ1-5, with a tentative D call TRBD1 (5 bases). This receptor was obtained from a woman aged 45 to 65 with acute or convalescent COVID-19. CDR3 sequence: CASSSGNSIWQPQHF. DNA for the CDR3: TGTGCCAGCAGCTCAGGGAATTCGATATGGCAGCCCCAGCATTTT. The entire variable domain, with the rest obtained from reference TRBV9 and TRBJ1-5, is as follows: DSGVTQTPKHLITATGQRVTLRCSPRSGDLSVYWYQQSLDQGLQFLIQYYNGEERAKGNILERFSAQQFPDLHSELNLSSLELGDSALYFCASSSGNSIWQPQHFGDGTRLSIL.